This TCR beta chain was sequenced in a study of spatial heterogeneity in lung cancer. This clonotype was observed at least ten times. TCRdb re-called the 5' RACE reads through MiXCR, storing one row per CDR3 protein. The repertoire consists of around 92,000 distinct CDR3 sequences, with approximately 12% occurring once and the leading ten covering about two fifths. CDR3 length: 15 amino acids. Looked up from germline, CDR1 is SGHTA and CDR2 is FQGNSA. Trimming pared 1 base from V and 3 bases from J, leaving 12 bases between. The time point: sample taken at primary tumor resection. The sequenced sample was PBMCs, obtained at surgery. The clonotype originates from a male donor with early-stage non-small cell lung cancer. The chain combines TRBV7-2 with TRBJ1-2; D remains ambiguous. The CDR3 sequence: CASSLGGVMHYGYTF. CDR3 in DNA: TGTGCCAGCAGCTTAGGGGGTGTTATGCACTATGGCTACACCTTC.